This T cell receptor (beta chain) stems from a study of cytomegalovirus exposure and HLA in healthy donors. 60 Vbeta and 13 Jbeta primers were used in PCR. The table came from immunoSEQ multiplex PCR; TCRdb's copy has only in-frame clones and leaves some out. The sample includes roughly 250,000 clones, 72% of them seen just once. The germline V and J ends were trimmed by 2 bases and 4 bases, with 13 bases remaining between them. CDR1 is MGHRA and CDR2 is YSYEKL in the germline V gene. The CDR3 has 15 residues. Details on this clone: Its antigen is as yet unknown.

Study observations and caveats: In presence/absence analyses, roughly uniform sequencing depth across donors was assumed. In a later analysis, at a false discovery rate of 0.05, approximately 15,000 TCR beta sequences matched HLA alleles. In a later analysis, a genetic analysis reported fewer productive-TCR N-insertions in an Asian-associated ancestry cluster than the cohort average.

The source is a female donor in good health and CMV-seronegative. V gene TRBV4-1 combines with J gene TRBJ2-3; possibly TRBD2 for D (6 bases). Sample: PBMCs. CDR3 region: CASSQSPGVADTQYF. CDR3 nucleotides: TGCGCCAGCAGCCAATCCCCGGGGGTAGCAGATACGCAGTATTTT.